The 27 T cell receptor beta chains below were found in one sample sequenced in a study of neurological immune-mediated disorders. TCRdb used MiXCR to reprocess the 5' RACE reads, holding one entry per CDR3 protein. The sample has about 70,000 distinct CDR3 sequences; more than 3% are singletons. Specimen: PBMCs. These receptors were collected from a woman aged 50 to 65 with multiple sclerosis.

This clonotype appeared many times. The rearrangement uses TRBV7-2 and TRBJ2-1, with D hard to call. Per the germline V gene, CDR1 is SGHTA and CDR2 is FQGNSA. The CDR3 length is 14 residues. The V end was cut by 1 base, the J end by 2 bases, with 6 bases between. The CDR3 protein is CASSLGRTYNEQFF. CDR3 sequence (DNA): TGTGCCAGCAGCTTAGGTCGAACCTACAATGAGCAGTTCTTC.

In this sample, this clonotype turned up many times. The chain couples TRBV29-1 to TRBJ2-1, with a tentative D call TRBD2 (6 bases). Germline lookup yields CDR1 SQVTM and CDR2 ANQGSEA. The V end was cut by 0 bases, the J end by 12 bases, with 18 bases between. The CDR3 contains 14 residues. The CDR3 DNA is TGCAGCGTTGAAGATCAGGTGCGGGGAACAGGGCAGTTCTTC. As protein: CSVEDQVRGTGQFF.

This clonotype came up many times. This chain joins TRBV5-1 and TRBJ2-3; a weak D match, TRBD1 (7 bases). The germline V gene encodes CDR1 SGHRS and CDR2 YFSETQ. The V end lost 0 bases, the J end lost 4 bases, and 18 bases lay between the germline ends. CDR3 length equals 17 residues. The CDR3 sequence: CASSLGYRGGFADTQYF. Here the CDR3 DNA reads TGCGCCAGCAGCTTGGGTTACAGGGGAGGTTTCGCAGATACGCAGTATTTT.

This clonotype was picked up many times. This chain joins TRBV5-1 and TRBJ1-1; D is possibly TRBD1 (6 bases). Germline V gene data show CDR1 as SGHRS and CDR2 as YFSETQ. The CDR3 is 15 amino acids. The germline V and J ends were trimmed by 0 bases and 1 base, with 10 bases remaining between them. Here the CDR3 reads CASSLERGRNTEAFF. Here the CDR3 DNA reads TGCGCCAGCAGCTTGGAGCGGGGGCGGAACACTGAAGCTTTCTTT.

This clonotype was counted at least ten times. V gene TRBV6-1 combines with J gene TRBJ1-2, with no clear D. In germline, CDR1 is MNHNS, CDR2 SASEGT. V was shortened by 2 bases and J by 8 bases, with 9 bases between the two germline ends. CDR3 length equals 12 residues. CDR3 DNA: TGTGCCAGCAGTGAATTAAGGCAGGGCTACACCTTC. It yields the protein CASSELRQGYTF.

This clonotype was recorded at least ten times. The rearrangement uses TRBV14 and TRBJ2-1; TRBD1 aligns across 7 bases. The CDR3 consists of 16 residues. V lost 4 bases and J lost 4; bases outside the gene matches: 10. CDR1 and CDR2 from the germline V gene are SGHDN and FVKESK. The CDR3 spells CASSPKAFRGYNEQFF. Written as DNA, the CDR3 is TGTGCCAGCAGCCCAAAGGCCTTCAGGGGGTACAATGAGCAGTTCTTC.

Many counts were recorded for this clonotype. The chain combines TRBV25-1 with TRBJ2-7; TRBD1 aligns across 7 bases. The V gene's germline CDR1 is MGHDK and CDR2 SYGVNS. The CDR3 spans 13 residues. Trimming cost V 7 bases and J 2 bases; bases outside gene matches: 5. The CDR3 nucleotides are TGTGCCAGCACCTCGACAGGGCCCTACGAGCAGTACTTC. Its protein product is CASTSTGPYEQYF.

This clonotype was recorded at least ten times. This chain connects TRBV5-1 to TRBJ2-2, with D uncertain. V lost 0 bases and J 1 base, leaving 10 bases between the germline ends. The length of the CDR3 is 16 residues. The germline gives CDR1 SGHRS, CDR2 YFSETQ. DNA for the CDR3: TGCGCCAGCAGCTTGGGTCTCAGGCGGAACACCGGGGAGCTGTTTTTT. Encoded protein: CASSLGLRRNTGELFF.

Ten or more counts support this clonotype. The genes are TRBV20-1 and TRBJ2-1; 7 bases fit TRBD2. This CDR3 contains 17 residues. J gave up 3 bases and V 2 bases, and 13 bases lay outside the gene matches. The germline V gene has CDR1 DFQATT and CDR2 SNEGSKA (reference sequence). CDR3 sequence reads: CSARIFGGGRIYNEQFF. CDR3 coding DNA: TGCAGTGCTAGAATCTTTGGGGGAGGGCGGATCTACAATGAGCAGTTCTTC.

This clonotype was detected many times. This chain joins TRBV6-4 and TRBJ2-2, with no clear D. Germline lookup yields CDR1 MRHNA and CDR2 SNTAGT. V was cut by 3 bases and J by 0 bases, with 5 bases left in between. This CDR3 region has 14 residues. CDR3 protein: CASSEQSNTGELFF. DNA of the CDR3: TGTGCCAGCAGTGAACAGTCGAACACCGGGGAGCTGTTTTTT.

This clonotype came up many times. CDR3 loop: CATSDAGTSGGARETQYF. CDR3 nucleotide sequence: TGTGCCACCAGTGATGCCGGGACTAGCGGGGGGGCCCGAGAGACCCAGTACTTC. The chain has TRBV24-1 and TRBJ2-5, with TRBD2 identical over 16 bases. Germline CDR1 is KGHDR and CDR2 is SFDVKD. The CDR3 contains 18 residues. After removal of 3 bases from V and 4 bases from J, the junction contained 7 bases not matched to a gene.

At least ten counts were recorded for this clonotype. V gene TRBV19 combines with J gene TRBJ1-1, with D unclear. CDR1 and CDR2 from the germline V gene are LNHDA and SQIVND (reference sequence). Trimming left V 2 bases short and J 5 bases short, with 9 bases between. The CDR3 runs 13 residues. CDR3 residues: CASSISLRTEAFF. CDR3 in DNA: TGTGCCAGTAGTATAAGTCTAAGGACTGAAGCTTTCTTT.

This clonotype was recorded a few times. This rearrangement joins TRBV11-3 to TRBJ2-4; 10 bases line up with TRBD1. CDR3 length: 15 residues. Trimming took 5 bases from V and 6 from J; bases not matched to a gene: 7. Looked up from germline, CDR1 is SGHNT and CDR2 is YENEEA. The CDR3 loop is CASSPRQGAVNIQYF. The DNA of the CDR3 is TGTGCCAGCAGCCCCAGACAGGGGGCCGTAAACATTCAGTACTTC.

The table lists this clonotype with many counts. CDR3 nucleotides: TGTGCCAGCAGTTTAGGCGGGACCACCTATGGCTACACCTTC. Its translation: CASSLGGTTYGYTF. This chain uses TRBV12-3 or TRBV12-4 with TRBJ1-2, with TRBD1 as a possible D gene (5 bases). This CDR3 comprises 14 residues. The V gene lost 1 base and the J gene lost 4 bases, with 10 bases spanning the gap.

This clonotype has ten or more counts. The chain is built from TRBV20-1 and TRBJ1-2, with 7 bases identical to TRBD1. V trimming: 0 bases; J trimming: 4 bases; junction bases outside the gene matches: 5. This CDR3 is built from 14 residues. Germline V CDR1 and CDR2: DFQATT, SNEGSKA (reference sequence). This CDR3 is CSARDQGGGYGYTF. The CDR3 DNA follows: TGCAGTGCTAGAGATCAGGGGGGGGGCTATGGCTACACCTTC.

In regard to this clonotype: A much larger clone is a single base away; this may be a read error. Here the CDR3 reads CASSLGPGQGFGKTIYF. Here the CDR3 DNA reads TGCGCCAGCAGCTTGGGACCGGGACAGGGGTTCGGAAAAACCATATATTTT. The V and J genes are TRBV5-1 and TRBJ1-3, with TRBD1 matching over 10 bases. The CDR3 contains 17 residues. Germline CDR1 and CDR2: SGHRS and YFSETQ.

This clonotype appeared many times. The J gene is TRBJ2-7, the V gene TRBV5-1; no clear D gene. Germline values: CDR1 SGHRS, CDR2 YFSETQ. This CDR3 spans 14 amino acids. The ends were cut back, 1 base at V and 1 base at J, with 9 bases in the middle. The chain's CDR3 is CASSLYVDSYEQYF. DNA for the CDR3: TGCGCCAGCAGCTTGTACGTGGATTCCTACGAGCAGTACTTC.

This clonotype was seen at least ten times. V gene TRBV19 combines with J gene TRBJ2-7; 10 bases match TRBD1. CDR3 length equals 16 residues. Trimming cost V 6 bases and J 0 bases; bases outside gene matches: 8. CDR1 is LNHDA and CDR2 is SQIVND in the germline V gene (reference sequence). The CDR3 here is CASRKPGQGNSYEQYF. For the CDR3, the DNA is TGTGCCAGTAGAAAACCGGGACAGGGGAACTCCTACGAGCAGTACTTC.

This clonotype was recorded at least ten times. The CDR3 DNA reads TGTGCCAGCAGCCAAGTGGCTCGACGGGCCCAAGAGACCCAGTACTTC. Encoded protein: CASSQVARRAQETQYF. J is TRBJ2-5 and V is TRBV4-2; D is undetermined. Trimming took off 1 base at V and 1 base at J, with 13 bases between the two ends. Germline CDR1 is LGHNA and CDR2 is YNFKEQ. The CDR3 extends over 16 amino acids.

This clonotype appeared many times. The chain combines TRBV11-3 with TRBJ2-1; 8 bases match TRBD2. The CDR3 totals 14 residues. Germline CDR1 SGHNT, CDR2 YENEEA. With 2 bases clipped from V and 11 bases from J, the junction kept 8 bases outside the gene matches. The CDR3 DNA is TGTGCCAGCAGCTTATTTGGGCTAGCGGGTCAGCAGTTCTTC. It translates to CASSLFGLAGQQFF.

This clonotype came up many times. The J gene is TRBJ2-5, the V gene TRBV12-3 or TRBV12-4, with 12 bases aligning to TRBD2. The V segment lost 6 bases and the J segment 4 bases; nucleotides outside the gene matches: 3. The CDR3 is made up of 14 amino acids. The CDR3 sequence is CASRLAGGVETQYF. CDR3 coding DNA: TGTGCCAGCAGACTAGCGGGGGGTGTAGAGACCCAGTACTTC.

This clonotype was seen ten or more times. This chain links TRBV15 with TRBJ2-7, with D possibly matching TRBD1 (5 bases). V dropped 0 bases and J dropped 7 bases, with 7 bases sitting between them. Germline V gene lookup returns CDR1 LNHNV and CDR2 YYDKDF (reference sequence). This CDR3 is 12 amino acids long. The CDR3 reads CATSRDNREQYF. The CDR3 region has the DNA TGTGCCACCAGCAGAGACAACAGGGAGCAGTACTTC.

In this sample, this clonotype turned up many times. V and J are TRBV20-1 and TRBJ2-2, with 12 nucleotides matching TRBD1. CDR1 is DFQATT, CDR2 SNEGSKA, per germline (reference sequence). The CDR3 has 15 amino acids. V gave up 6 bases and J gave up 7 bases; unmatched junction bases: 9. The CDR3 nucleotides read TGCAGTGCAACCGGGACAGGGGGCCTGGGCGGGGAGCTGTTTTTT. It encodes CSATGTGGLGGELFF.

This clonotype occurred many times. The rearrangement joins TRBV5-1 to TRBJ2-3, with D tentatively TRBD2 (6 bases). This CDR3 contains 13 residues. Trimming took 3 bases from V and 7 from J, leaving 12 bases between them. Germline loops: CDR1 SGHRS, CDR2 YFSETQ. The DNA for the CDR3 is TGCGCCAGCAGCTCTGGAGGGGAGAATACGCAGTATTTT. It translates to CASSSGGENTQYF.

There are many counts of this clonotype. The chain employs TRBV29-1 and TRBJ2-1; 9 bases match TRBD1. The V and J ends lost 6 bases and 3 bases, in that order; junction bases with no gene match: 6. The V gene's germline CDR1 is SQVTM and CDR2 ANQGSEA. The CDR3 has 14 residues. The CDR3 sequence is CSVAQGASYNEQFF. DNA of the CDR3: TGCAGCGTCGCACAGGGGGCTAGCTACAATGAGCAGTTCTTC.

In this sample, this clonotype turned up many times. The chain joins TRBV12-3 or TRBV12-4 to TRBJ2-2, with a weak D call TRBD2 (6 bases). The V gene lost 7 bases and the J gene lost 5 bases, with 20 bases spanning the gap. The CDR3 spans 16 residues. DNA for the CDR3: TGTGCCAGCACCACCCTATGGGGGGAGGTGACCGGGGAGCTGTTTTTT. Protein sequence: CASTTLWGEVTGELFF.

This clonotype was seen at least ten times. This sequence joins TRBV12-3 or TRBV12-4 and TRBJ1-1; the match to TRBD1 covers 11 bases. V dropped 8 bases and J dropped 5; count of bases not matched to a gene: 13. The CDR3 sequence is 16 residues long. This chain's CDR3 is CASDSRDRGGGTEAFF. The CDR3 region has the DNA TGTGCCAGCGATTCCCGGGACAGGGGGGGCGGGACTGAAGCTTTCTTT.